This record covers a single T cell receptor beta chain. Its antigen is not identified. Method: immunoSEQ multiplex PCR; TCRdb's copy keeps in-frame clones and lacks some. Here the sample spans 1.5 million to 1.9 million clones, 95% to 99% being singletons. These data come from a study of shared clonotypes between healthy human individuals. Looking at the study overall: A couple of women and a few men aged 18 to 49 made up the donors. Notes on the study in general: In contrast to clonotypes shared by all four donors, non-shared clonotypes had lower generation probabilities. Across a handful of donors, naive CD4 shared roughly 5%, naive CD8 3% to 3.5%, memory CD4 more than 2%, memory CD8 0.35% to 0.5%.

V dropped 3 bases and J dropped 5 bases, with 13 bases sitting between them. CDR1 is MDHEN and CDR2 is SYDVKM in the germline V gene. The CDR3 contains 15 residues. There were no recent acute infections or vaccinations among the donors, who were healthy HIV-negative adults. Material: naive CD4+ T cells sorted from blood. The subset: CD45RA+ positively selected. J is TRBJ2-2 and V is TRBV28; a possible D gene is TRBD1 (6 bases). The source is a young man in good health. Here the CDR3 reads CASSFAGAGTGELFF. CDR3 DNA sequence: TGTGCCAGCAGTTTTGCAGGGGCCGGGACCGGGGAGCTGTTTTTT.